The following is a T cell receptor beta chain sequence with its context. Its antigen is unidentified. This entry belongs to a study of T cell clones after liver transplantation. Findings and limits, study-wide: In most of the 8 subjects, circulating graft-donor-reactive CD4 TCRbeta sequences fell significantly after transplant.

Profiled with immunoSEQ multiplex PCR; TCRdb holds only in-frame clones, not every one. The sample lists tens of thousands of clones; approximately 80% were seen once. This CDR3 region has 16 residues. V gave up 3 bases and J gave up 0 bases; unmatched junction bases: 4. Germline V gives CDR1 MGHRA, CDR2 YSYEKL. V and J are TRBV4-1 and TRBJ2-5, with 10 bases identical to TRBD1. The input for sequencing was CD4+ T cells from blood, taken 48 months after liver transplant. This receptor was obtained from a human patient who received a liver transplant. The graft donor may be the source of some T cells. CDR3 amino acids: CASSHGQGGNQETQYF. The CDR3 DNA reads as TGCGCCAGCAGCCACGGACAGGGGGGAAACCAAGAGACCCAGTACTTC.